Sequencing of this T cell receptor (beta chain) was carried out in a study of shared clonotypes between healthy human individuals. Looking at the study overall: A couple of women and three men aged 18 to 49 served as donors. Study results and limitations: Non-shared clonotypes had lower generation probabilities than those shared by all four donors.

The table came from immunoSEQ multiplex PCR; TCRdb's copy has only in-frame clones and leaves some out. The sample records roughly 2.5 million clones, just over 90% being singletons. In germline, CDR1 is SGHRS, CDR2 YFSETQ. This CDR3 has 16 amino acids. Losses at the gene ends were 3 bases for V and 4 bases for J; bases not matched to a gene: 11. As concerns this clone: What it binds is not known.

This chain uses TRBV5-1 with TRBJ2-5; TRBD1 agrees at 8 bases. The sequence was obtained from a man aged 18 to 30 in good health. The sample consisted of naive CD4+ T cells sorted from blood. The subset: CD45RA+ positively selected. As DNA, the CDR3 is TGCGCCAGCAGCTACAAAGGACAGGGTTTAGGAGAGACCCAGTACTTC. It is translated as CASSYKGQGLGETQYF.